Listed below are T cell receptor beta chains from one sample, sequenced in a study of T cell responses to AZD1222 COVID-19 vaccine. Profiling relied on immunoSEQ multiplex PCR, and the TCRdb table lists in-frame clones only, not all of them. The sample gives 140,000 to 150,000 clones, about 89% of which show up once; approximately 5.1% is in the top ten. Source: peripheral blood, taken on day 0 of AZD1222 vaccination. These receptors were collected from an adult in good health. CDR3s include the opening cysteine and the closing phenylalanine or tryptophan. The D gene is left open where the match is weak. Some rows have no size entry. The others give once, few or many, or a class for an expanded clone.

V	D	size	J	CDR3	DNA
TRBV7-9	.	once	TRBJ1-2	CASSLGEGSGYTF	TGTGCCAGCAGCTTAGGTGAGGGAAGCGGCTACACCTTC
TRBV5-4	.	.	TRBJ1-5	CASSLSPEGQPQHF	TGTGCCAGCAGCTTGTCTCCGGAGGGTCAGCCCCAGCATTTT
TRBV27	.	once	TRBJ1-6	CASTSGSSYNSPLHF	TGTGCCAGCACCTCTGGGAGCTCCTATAATTCACCCCTCCACTTT
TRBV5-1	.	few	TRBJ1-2	CASSFEGAARGYTF	TGCGCCAGCAGCTTCGAGGGCGCGGCCAGGGGCTACACCTTC
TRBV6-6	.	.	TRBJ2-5	CASSYSTARQETQYF	TGTGCCAGCAGTTACTCGACAGCTCGCCAAGAGACCCAGTACTTC
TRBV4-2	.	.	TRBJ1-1	CASSQGRGTMNTEAFF	TGTGCCAGCAGCCAAGGGAGGGGGACCATGAACACTGAAGCTTTCTTT
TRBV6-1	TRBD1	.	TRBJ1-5	CASSERGQSGGPQHF	TGTGCCAGCAGTGAACGGGGACAGTCCGGAGGTCCCCAGCATTTT
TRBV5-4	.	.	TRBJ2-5	CASSPRDKRETQYF	TGTGCCAGCAGCCCCCGGGACAAGCGAGAGACCCAGTACTTC
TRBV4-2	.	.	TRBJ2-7	CASSPPMEQYF	TGTGCCAGCAGCCCCCCGATGGAGCAGTACTTC
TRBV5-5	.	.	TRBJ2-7	CASSLFGRNEQYF	TGTGCCAGCAGCTTGTTCGGACGGAACGAGCAGTACTTC
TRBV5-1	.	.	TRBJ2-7	CASSSGQRSYEQYF	TGCGCCAGCAGCTCTGGACAGCGGTCCTACGAGCAGTACTTC
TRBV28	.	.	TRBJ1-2	CASSSSGASYGYTF	TGTGCCAGCAGTTCTTCAGGGGCGAGCTATGGCTACACCTTC
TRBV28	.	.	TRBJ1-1	CASTLQGNEAFF	TGTGCCAGCACTCTACAGGGAAATGAAGCTTTCTTT
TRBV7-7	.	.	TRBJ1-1	CASSSQENTEAFF	TGTGCCAGCAGCAGTCAGGAAAACACTGAAGCTTTCTTT
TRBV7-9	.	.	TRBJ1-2	CASSLVAGPRLGYTF	TGTGCCAGCAGCTTAGTTGCAGGGCCACGCTTGGGCTACACCTTC
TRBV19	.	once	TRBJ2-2	CASSPRANTGELFF	TGTGCCAGTAGTCCTCGCGCGAACACCGGGGAGCTGTTTTTT
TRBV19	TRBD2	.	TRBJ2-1	CASRPGTSGNYNEQFF	TGTGCCAGTAGGCCCGGGACTAGCGGGAACTACAATGAGCAGTTCTTC
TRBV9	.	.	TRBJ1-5	CASSVQVYSNQPQHF	TGTGCCAGCAGCGTCCAGGTCTATAGCAATCAGCCCCAGCATTTT
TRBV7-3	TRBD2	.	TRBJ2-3	CASSLGLAGGSDTQYF	TGTGCCAGCAGCTTAGGCCTAGCGGGAGGATCGGATACGCAGTATTTT
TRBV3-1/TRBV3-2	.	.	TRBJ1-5	CASSPRRGSNQPQHF	TGTGCCAGCAGCCCCCGGAGGGGCAGCAATCAGCCCCAGCATTTT
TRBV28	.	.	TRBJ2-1	CASLTDRLGEQFF	TGTGCCAGCTTGACTGACAGGTTGGGTGAGCAGTTCTTC
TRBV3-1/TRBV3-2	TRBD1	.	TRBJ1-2	CASSQDLVLGQGRNYGYTF	TGTGCCAGCAGCCAAGATCTAGTTCTGGGACAGGGAAGGAACTATGGCTACACCTTC
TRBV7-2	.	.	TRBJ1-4	CASSFRVPNEKLFF	TGTGCCAGCAGCTTCAGGGTACCTAATGAAAAACTGTTTTTT
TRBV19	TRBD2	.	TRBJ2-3	CASSNEGRAADTQYF	TGTGCCAGTAGTAATGAAGGGAGGGCGGCAGATACGCAGTATTTT
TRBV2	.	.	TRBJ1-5	CASTPGSKPQHF	TGTGCCAGCACGCCGGGAAGCAAGCCCCAGCATTTT
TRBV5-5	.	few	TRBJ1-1	CASSFSGQNTEAFF	TGTGCCAGCAGCTTCTCGGGACAGAACACTGAAGCTTTCTTT
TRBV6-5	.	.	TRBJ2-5	CASSNGVGRQETQYF	TGTGCCAGCAGTAACGGGGTGGGACGGCAAGAGACCCAGTACTTC
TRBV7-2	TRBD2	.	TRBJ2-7	CASSSGRLADSYEQYF	TGTGCCAGCAGCTCCGGCCGACTAGCGGACTCCTACGAGCAGTACTTC
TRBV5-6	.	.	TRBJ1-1	CASSLARPSEAFF	TGTGCCAGCAGCTTGGCCCGTCCGTCTGAAGCTTTCTTT
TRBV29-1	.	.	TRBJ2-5	CSVLREEETQYF	TGCAGCGTTCTCAGGGAAGAAGAGACCCAGTACTTC
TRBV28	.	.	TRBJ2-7	CASTQLPGSYEQYF	TGTGCCAGCACCCAATTGCCGGGCTCCTACGAGCAGTACTTC
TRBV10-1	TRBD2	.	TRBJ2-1	CASSSSGRVNEQFF	TGCGCCAGCAGTTCTAGCGGGAGGGTCAATGAGCAGTTCTTC
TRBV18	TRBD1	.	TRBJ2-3	CASSPTPGTGMGTDTQYF	TGTGCCAGCTCACCAACCCCCGGGACAGGTATGGGCACAGATACGCAGTATTTT
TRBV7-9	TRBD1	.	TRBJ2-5	CASSWDREETQYF	TGTGCCAGCAGCTGGGACAGGGAAGAGACCCAGTACTTC
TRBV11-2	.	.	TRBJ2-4	CASSYRAGVNIQYF	TGTGCCAGCAGTTACCGCGCAGGGGTGAACATTCAGTACTTC
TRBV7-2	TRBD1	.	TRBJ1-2	CASSSPTGGSGYTF	TGTGCCAGCAGCTCTCCGACAGGGGGTTCAGGCTACACCTTC
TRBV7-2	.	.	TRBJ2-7	CASSSYSLYEQYF	TGTGCCAGCAGCTCTTACTCGCTCTACGAGCAGTACTTC
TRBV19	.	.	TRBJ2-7	CASNWAGGEQYF	TGTGCCAGTAATTGGGCCGGGGGCGAGCAGTACTTC
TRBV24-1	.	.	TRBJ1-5	CATSDLDFSQPQHF	TGTGCCACCAGTGATTTGGACTTTAGTCAGCCCCAGCATTTT
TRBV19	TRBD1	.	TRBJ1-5	CASSRDRGSNQPQHF	TGTGCCAGTAGTAGAGACAGGGGAAGCAATCAGCCCCAGCATTTT
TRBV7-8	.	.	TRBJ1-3	CASSLAPGTLNTIYF	TGTGCCAGCAGCTTAGCCCCTGGGACCCTGAACACCATATATTTT
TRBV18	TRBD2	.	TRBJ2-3	CASSPPGLAGTDTQYF	TGTGCCAGCTCACCACCGGGACTAGCGGGCACAGATACGCAGTATTTT
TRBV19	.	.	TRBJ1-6	CASSIMGRGNSPLHF	TGTGCCAGTAGTATTATGGGGCGGGGAAATTCACCCCTCCACTTT
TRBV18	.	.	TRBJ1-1	CASSPQGLNTEAFF	TGTGCCAGCTCACCACAGGGTCTAAACACTGAAGCTTTCTTT
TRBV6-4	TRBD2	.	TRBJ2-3	CASSEAGGPADTQYF	TGTGCCAGCAGTGAGGCGGGAGGGCCGGCAGATACGCAGTATTTT
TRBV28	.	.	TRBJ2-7	CASRGLGPPYEQYF	TGTGCCAGCAGAGGACTTGGTCCGCCCTACGAGCAGTACTTC